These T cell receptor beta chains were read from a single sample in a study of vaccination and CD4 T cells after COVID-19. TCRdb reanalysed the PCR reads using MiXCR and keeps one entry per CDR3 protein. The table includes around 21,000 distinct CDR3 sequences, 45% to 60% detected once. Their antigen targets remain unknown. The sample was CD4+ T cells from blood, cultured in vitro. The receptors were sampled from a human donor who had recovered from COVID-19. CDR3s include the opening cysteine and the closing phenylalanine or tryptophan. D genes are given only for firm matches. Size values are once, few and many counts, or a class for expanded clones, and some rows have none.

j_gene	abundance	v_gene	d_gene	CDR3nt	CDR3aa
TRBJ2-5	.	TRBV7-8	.	TGTGCCAGCAGCTTCGGACTCGGCCAGACCCAGTACTTC	CASSFGLGQTQYF
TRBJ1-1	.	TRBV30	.	TGTGCCTCATCCCGGACCCCTGAAGCTTTCTTT	CASSRTPEAFF
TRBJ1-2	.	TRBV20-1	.	TGCAGTGCTCGGCGAGCGGGATTGGATGGCTACACCTTC	CSARRAGLDGYTF
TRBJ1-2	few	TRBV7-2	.	TGTGCCAGCAGCCCTTCAGGAGTCAGAGGTGGCTATGGCTACACCTTC	CASSPSGVRGGYGYTF
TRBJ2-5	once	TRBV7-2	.	TGTGCCAGCAGCTCGCCAAGGACGAGGGAGACCCAGTACTTC	CASSSPRTRETQYF
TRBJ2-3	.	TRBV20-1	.	TGCAGTGCTAGTGGGCACGGAGGGAACACAGATACGCAGTATTTT	CSASGHGGNTDTQYF
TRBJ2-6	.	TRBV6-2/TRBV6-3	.	TGTGCCAGCAGCCCCAGGGAGAAAGCCAACGTCCTGACTTTC	CASSPREKANVLTF
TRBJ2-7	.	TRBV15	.	TGTGCCACCAGCCTCGGTGTCTCCTACGAGCAGTACTTC	CATSLGVSYEQYF
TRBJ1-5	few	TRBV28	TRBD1	TGTGCCAGCAGTTTATTCAGGACAGGAGGCAATCAGCCCCAGCATTTT	CASSLFRTGGNQPQHF
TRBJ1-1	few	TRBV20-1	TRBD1	TGCAGTGCTAGAGATTTTCAAGGGGGCGGTAATGAAGCTTTCTTT	CSARDFQGGGNEAFF
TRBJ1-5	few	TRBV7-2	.	TGTGCCAGCAGCTTAGGGGCTAGCAATCAGCCCCAGCATTTT	CASSLGASNQPQHF
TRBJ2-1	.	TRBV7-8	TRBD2	TGTGCCAGCAGCCTCCAAGGACTAGCTAATTCCCCCAATGAGCAGTTCTTC	CASSLQGLANSPNEQFF
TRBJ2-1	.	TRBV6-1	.	TGTGCCAGCAGTACAGGGTGGGCCTACAATGAGCAGTTCTTC	CASSTGWAYNEQFF
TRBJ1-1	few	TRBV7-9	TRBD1	TGTGCCAGCAGCTTCGGACAGGGGATTGAAGCTTTCTTT	CASSFGQGIEAFF
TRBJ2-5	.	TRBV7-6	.	TGTGCCAGCAGCTGGGCGGAAGAGACCCAGTACTTC	CASSWAEETQYF
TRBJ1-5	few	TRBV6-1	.	TGTGCCAGCAGAGAGGACAGTCGCCAGCCCCAGCATTTT	CASREDSRQPQHF
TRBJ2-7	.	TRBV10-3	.	TGTGCCATCACTCGACAGTTGGGAGGTTACGAGCAGTACTTC	CAITRQLGGYEQYF
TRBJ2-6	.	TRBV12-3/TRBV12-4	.	TGTGCCAGCGAGGGGGCTGGGGCCAACGTCCTGACTTTC	CASEGAGANVLTF
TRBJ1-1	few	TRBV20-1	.	TGCAGTGCTAGGTCGAACACTGAAGCTTTCTTT	CSARSNTEAFF
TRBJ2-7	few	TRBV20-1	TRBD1	TGCAGTGCTGAGACAGGGGCCTACGAGCAGTACTTC	CSAETGAYEQYF
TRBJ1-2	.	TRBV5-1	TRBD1	TGCGCCAGCAGCTCCGGGACAGGGGATAACTATGGCTACACCTTC	CASSSGTGDNYGYTF
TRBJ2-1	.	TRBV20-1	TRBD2	TGCAGTGCTAGTGGGGGGACTAGGGTTCGGGATGAGCAGTTCTTC	CSASGGTRVRDEQFF
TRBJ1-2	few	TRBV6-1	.	TGTGCCAGCAGAGGGGGAGGGAATAACTATGGCTACACCTTC	CASRGGGNNYGYTF
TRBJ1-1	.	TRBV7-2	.	TGTGCCAGCAGCTTACTCGGGCTGACTGAAGCTTTCTTT	CASSLLGLTEAFF
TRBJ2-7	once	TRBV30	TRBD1	TGTGCCTGGAGCACAGGGGTCTCCTACGAGCAGTACTTC	CAWSTGVSYEQYF
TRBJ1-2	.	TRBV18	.	TGTGCCAGCTCACCGAAAGAAGGGGGCTATGGCTACACCTTC	CASSPKEGGYGYTF
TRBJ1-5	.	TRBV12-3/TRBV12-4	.	TGTGCCAGCAGTTTCTCCAATGGCAATCAGCCCCAGCAATTT	CASSFSNGNQPQQF
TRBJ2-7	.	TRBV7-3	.	TGTGCCAGCAGCTTGGGTGGGGGGAACTACGAGCAGTACTTC	CASSLGGGNYEQYF
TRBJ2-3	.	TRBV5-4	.	TGTGCCAGCAGCGGGGGACTGCGCACAGATACGCAGTATTTT	CASSGGLRTDTQYF
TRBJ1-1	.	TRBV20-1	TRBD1	TGCAGTGCTAGAAGCGGATCTCAGGGGGCGGGGGCCGAAGCTTTCTTT	CSARSGSQGAGAEAFF
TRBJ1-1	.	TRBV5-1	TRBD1	TGCGCCAGCAGCGAGACAGGGCTAATGAACACTGAAGCTTTCTTT	CASSETGLMNTEAFF
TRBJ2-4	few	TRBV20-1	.	TGCAGTGCTAGAGAGGGGGCATACAAAAACATTCAGTACTTC	CSAREGAYKNIQYF
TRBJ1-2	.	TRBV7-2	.	TGTGCCAGCAGCTTCGGGGTCCAGTATGGCTACACCTTC	CASSFGVQYGYTF
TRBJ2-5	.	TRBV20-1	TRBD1	TGCAGGGGCCAGGACAGGCGGCCTGGGGCCCAGTACTTC	CRGQDRRPGAQYF
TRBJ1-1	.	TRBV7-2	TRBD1	TGCGCCAGCAGCTTAGGGGTCCCGGGACAGGGTGCAGCTTTCTTT	CASSLGVPGQGAAFF
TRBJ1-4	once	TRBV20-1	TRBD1	TGCAGTGCCAGACCCGGGACAGATGAAAAACTGTTTTTT	CSARPGTDEKLFF
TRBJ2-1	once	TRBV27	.	TGTGCCAGCAGCCGGCCCAGCAATGAGCAGTTCTTC	CASSRPSNEQFF
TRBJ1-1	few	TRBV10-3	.	TGTGCCATCAGTGAATATAGGATGAACACTGAAGCTTTCTTT	CAISEYRMNTEAFF
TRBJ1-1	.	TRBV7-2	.	TGTGCCAGCAGCTTAGTCCCCGAAAGCTGGGCTTTCTTT	CASSLVPESWAFF
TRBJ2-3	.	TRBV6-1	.	TGTGCCAGCAGTGAATTTAGTTTTGTAGTCACAGATACGCAGTATTTT	CASSEFSFVVTDTQYF
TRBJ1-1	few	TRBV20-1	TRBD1	TGCAGTGCTTACAGGGGCGTCGACCCTGAAGCTTTCTTT	CSAYRGVDPEAFF
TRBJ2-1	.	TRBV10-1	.	TGCGCCAGCAGTGAGTCGACAGGAAGCTCCTACAATGAGCAGTTCTTC	CASSESTGSSYNEQFF
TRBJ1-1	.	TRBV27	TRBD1	TGTGCCAGCAGGAACCAGGGGGATTCGACTGAAGCTTTCTTT	CASRNQGDSTEAFF
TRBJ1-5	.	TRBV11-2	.	TGTGCCAGCAGCTTACTGGGGGGACATCAGCCCCAGCATTTT	CASSLLGGHQPQHF
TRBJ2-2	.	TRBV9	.	TGTGCCAGCAGCGTAGTCATGAGCACCGGGGAGCTGTTTTTT	CASSVVMSTGELFF
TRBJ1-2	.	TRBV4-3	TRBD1	TGCGCCAGCAGCCAACTAACAGGGGGTTCTAACTATGGCTACACCTTC	CASSQLTGGSNYGYTF
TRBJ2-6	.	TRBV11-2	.	TGTGCCAGCAGCCTCCGGGACCGGACTGATGGGGCCAACGTCCTGACTTTC	CASSLRDRTDGANVLTF
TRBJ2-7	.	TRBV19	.	TGTGCCAGTAGTCAGGCAGGGAGAGGAGCCTACGAGCAGTACTTC	CASSQAGRGAYEQYF
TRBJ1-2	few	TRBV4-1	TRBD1	TGCGCCAGCAGCCCCGACAGGGGGCAGAACTATGGCTACACCTTC	CASSPDRGQNYGYTF
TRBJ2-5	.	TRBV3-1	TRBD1	TGTGCCAGCAGCCAACGCTCGGGACAGGGTGGGGAGACCCAGTACTTC	CASSQRSGQGGETQYF